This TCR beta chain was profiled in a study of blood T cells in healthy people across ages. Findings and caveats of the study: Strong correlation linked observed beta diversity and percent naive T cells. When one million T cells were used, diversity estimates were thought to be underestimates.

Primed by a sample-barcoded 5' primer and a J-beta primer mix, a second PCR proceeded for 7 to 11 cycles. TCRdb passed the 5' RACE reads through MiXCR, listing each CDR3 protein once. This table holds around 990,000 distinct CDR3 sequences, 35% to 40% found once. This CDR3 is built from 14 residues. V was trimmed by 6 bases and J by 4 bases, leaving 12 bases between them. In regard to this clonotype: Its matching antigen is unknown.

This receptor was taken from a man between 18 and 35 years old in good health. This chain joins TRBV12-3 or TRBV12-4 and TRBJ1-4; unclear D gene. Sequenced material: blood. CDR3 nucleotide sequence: TGTGCCAGCAGCCCCAACGGGTTTAATGAAAAACTGTTTTTT. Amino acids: CASSPNGFNEKLFF.